This T cell receptor beta chain was found in a study of blood T cell repertoires in COVID-19. The CDR3 sequence is 20 residues long. Unmatched junction bases numbered 15, after V lost 4 bases and J lost 0 bases. Germline CDR1 and CDR2: LGHNA and YNFKEQ. In the original workflow: Using reference gene primer amplification, nucleated cell counts were estimated. Measured with immunoSEQ multiplex PCR; TCRdb has only the in-frame clones, and not every one. V and J calls and clone size are given by that table; D and trimming were obtained from the DNA. The data contain some 100,000 clones, more than 75% of them singletons.

The chain couples TRBV4-2 to TRBJ2-4, with 10 positions matching TRBD2. This clonotype originated in a woman older than 75 with active COVID-19. The specimen sequenced was peripheral blood. CDR3 loop: CASSPGPRLAGAVAKNIQYF. The CDR3 region has the DNA TGTGCCAGCAGCCCAGGACCACGGCTAGCGGGAGCCGTAGCCAAAAACATTCAGTACTTC.